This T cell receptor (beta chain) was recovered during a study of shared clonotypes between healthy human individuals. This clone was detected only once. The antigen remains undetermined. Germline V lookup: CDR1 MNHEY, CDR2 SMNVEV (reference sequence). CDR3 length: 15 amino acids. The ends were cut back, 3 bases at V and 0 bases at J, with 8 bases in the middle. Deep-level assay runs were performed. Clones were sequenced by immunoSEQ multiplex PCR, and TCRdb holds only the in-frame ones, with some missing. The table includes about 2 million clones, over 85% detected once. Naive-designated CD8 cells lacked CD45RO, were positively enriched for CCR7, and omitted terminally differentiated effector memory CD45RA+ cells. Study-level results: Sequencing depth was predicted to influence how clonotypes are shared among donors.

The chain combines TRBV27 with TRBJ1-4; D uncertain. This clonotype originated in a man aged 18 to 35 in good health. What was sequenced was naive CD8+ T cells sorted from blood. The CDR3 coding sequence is TGTGCCAGCAGTTTTAGTAGTGCAACTAATGAAAAACTGTTTTTT. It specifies CASSFSSATNEKLFF.